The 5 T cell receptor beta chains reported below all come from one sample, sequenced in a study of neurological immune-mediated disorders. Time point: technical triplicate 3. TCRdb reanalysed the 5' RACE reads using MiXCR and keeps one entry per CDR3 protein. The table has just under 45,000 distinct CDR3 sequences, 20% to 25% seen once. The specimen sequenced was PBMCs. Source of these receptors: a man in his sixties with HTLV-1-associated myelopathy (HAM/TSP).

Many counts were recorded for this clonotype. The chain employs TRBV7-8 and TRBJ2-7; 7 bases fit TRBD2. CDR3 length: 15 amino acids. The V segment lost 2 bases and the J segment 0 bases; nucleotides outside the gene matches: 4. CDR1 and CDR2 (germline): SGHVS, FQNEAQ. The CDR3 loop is CASSLSGGSSYEQYF. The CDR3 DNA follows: TGTGCCAGCAGCTTAAGCGGCGGGAGCTCCTACGAGCAGTACTTC.

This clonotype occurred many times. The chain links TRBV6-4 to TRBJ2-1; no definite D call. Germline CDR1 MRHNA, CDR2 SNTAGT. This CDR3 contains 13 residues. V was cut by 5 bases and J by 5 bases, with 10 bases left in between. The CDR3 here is CASSLGENNEQFF. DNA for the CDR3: TGTGCCAGCAGTCTAGGAGAAAACAATGAGCAGTTCTTC.

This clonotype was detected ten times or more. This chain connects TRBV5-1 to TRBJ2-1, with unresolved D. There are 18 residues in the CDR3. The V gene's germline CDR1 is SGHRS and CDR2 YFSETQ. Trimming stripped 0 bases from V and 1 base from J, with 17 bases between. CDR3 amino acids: CASSLVPKGGLSYNEQFF. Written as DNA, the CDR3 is TGCGCCAGCAGCTTGGTACCAAAGGGTGGTCTTTCCTACAATGAGCAGTTCTTC.

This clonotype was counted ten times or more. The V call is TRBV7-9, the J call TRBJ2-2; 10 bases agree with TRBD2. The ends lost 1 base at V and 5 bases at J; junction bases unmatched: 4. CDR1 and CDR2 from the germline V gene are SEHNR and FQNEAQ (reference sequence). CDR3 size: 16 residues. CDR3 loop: CASSLDPGLATGELFF. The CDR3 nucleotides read TGTGCCAGCAGCTTAGACCCGGGACTAGCGACCGGGGAGCTGTTTTTT.

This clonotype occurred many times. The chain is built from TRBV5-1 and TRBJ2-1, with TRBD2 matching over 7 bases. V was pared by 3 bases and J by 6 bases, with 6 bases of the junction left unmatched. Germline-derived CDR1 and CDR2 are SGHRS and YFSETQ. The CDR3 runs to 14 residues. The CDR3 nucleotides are TGCGCCAGCAGCTCTAGCGGAGGGGTCAATGAGCAGTTCTTC. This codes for CASSSSGGVNEQFF.